This TCR beta chain was retrieved from a study of beta chain features in type 1 diabetes. Of the isolated RNA, all was reverse transcribed, and so the sequenced material was expressed TCRB transcripts. The table came from immunoSEQ multiplex PCR; TCRdb's copy has only in-frame clones and leaves some out. The data hold around 310,000 clones, with 8% to 13% observed a single time. CDR1 SGHAT and CDR2 FQNNGV come from the germline V gene. The CDR3 extends over 14 amino acids. The source of this sequence is a woman in her 30s in good health. V usage is TRBV11-2 and J usage is TRBJ2-3; TRBD2 matches 9 bases. Specimen: naive CD4+ T cells from blood. CDR3 in amino acids: CACGGLAGLDTQYF. The CDR3 DNA sequence: TGTGCTTGCGGAGGGCTAGCGGGATTAGATACGCAGTATTTT.